One and the same sample provided the 16 T cell receptor beta chains below, sequenced in a study of cytomegalovirus exposure and HLA in healthy donors. Primers for the PCR totalled 60 Vbeta and 13 Jbeta. Data came from immunoSEQ multiplex PCR; TCRdb stores just in-frame clones and leaves some out. The table has approximately 150,000 clones, approximately 80% seen once. Sequenced material: PBMCs. These receptors were taken from a man aged 40-55 years in good health and CMV-seronegative.

This chain joins TRBV6-1 and TRBJ1-2, with a weak D call TRBD1 (5 bases). V lost 7 bases and J 4 bases, leaving 16 bases between the germline ends. CDR3 length equals 14 residues. Germline CDR1 reads MNHNS; CDR2 reads SASEGT. The CDR3 DNA reads as TGTGCCAGCAAAGAGACAGTTATAAGCTATGGCTACACCTTC. Translating it yields CASKETVISYGYTF.

V and J are TRBV28 and TRBJ2-5; weak D call: TRBD2 (6 bases). The CDR3 loop spans 16 amino acids. CDR1 and CDR2 (germline): MDHEN, SYDVKM. V lost 3 bases to trimming and J lost 1 base, with 15 bases between them. The CDR3 reads CASSLGGTAIQETQYF. In DNA form, the CDR3 reads TGTGCCAGCAGTTTGGGCGGGACGGCAATCCAAGAGACCCAGTACTTC.

This chain connects TRBV9 to TRBJ2-7; D might be TRBD2 (5 bases). The V and J ends lost 0 bases and 2 bases respectively, with 12 bases between them. This CDR3 has 15 residues. The germline V gene has CDR1 SGDLS and CDR2 YYNGEE. CDR3 in amino acids: CASSVGRGLTYEQYF. CDR3 nucleotide sequence: TGTGCCAGCAGCGTAGGAAGAGGGCTTACCTACGAGCAGTACTTC.

The chain carries TRBV5-1 and TRBJ1-6; D not certain. The germline CDR1 and CDR2 sequences are SGHRS and YFSETQ. The CDR3 contains 20 residues. V lost 0 bases and J 0 bases, leaving 19 bases between the germline ends. The CDR3 loop reads CASSLGFSWQASSYNSPLHF. In nucleotides, the CDR3 is TGCGCCAGCAGCTTGGGATTTAGTTGGCAGGCCTCCTCCTATAATTCACCCCTCCACTTT.

V and J are TRBV5-4 and TRBJ1-2; 7 bases are a match to TRBD1. The CDR3 runs 14 residues. Germline V gene data show CDR1 as SGHNT and CDR2 as YYREEE (reference sequence). Germline trimming cut 1 base from V and 6 bases from J; bases unmatched to any gene: 6. CDR3 amino acids: CASSLSRQGHGYTF. DNA for the CDR3: TGTGCCAGCAGCTTGTCCCGACAGGGTCATGGCTACACCTTC.

This clone was counted once. V gene TRBV7-2 combines with J gene TRBJ2-1; no clear D. Germline assignment: CDR1 SGHTA and CDR2 FQGNSA. This CDR3 comprises 12 residues. Between the trimmed V and J ends, which lost 5 bases and 5 bases, there was a span of 7 bases. The CDR3 bases are TGTGCCAGCAGCCCCGGTAACAATGAGCAGTTCTTC. It is translated as CASSPGNNEQFF.

The genes are TRBV19 and TRBJ2-1, with a possible D match to TRBD1 (5 bases). This CDR3 has 17 residues. V dropped 6 bases and J dropped 0 bases, with 18 bases sitting between them. Germline values: CDR1 LNHDA, CDR2 SQIVND (reference sequence). CDR3 residues: CASSSLGASSSYNEQFF. As DNA, the CDR3 is TGTGCCAGTAGCTCCCTAGGGGCATCTAGCTCCTACAATGAGCAGTTCTTC.

The V call is TRBV29-1, the J call TRBJ2-7, with 13 bases fitting TRBD2. Trimming took 7 bases from V and 6 from J; bases not matched to a gene: 9. CDR1 is SQVTM and CDR2 is ANQGSEA in the germline V gene. The CDR3 runs 14 residues. The CDR3 sequence: CSASTSGRRGEQYF. In nucleotides, the CDR3 is TGCAGCGCCTCGACTAGCGGGAGGAGAGGCGAGCAGTACTTC.

This chain connects TRBV13 to TRBJ2-5, with 8 bases identical to TRBD1. The germline V gene encodes CDR1 PRHDT and CDR2 FYEKMQ (reference sequence). After removal of 4 bases from V and 13 bases from J, the junction contained 11 bases not matched to a gene. The CDR3 spans 13 residues. CDR3 coding DNA: TGTGCCAGCAGCTCCTCCTCGGACAGGGTATCGTACTTC. This codes for CASSSSSDRVSYF.

This clone was seen only a few times. The V gene is TRBV29-1, the J gene TRBJ2-5, with 8 nucleotides matching TRBD2. The better agreement between TRBJ2-7 and the DNA end casts doubt on the J call. This CDR3 comprises 13 residues. Germline values: CDR1 SQVTM, CDR2 ANQGSEA. In DNA, the CDR3 is TGCAGCGTTGGCCCCGGGAGGGCATACGAGCAGTACTTC. Protein product: CSVGPGRAYEQYF.

V is TRBV7-2 and J is TRBJ2-7; D gene ambiguous. The CDR3 has 13 residues. V lost 5 bases and J 2 bases, leaving 10 bases between the germline ends. The V gene's germline CDR1 is SGHTA and CDR2 FQGNSA. The CDR3 sequence is CASSPPSAYEQYF. In DNA form, the CDR3 reads TGTGCCAGCAGCCCCCCCTCGGCCTACGAGCAGTACTTC. The full variable domain, with the rest looked up from reference TRBV7-2 and TRBJ2-7, is GAGVSQSPSNKVTEKGKDVELRCDPISGHTALYWYRQSLGQGLEFLIYFQGNSAPDKSGLPSDRFSAERTGGSVSTLTIQRTQQEDSAVYLCASSPPSAYEQYFGPGTRLTVT.

This rearrangement joins TRBV28 to TRBJ2-1, with 8 bases identical to TRBD2. V shed 4 bases and J 8 bases; nucleotides not matched to a gene: 4. This CDR3 is built from 13 residues. The germline V gene has CDR1 MDHEN and CDR2 SYDVKM. Written as DNA, the CDR3 is TGTGCCAGCAGTTACCGACTAGCGTATGAGCAGTTCTTC. This gives the protein CASSYRLAYEQFF.

The chain carries TRBV6-1 and TRBJ2-3; 7 nucleotides match TRBD1. The J segment lost 0 bases and the V segment lost 3 bases, leaving 3 bases of the junction unmatched. The CDR3 is 15 residues long. The germline CDR1 and CDR2 sequences are MNHNS and SASEGT. This CDR3 reads CASSESQGSTDTQYF. As DNA, the CDR3 is TGTGCCAGCAGTGAGTCACAGGGGAGCACAGATACGCAGTATTTT.

The chain uses TRBV29-1 and TRBJ2-7, with D unresolved. Germline lookup yields CDR1 SQVTM and CDR2 ANQGSEA. The V gene lost 0 bases and the J gene lost 6 bases, with 9 bases spanning the gap. The length of the CDR3 is 12 residues. The CDR3 loop is CSVEDAPGEQYF. The DNA of the CDR3 is TGCAGCGTTGAAGATGCGCCGGGCGAGCAGTACTTC.

The CDR3 sequence: CASSSAPGATGYTF. The CDR3, as DNA: TGTGCCAGCAGCTCGGCGCCAGGGGCAACGGGCTACACCTTC. The V call is TRBV7-3, the J call TRBJ1-2, with TRBD1 as a possible D gene (6 bases). The germline V gene encodes CDR1 SGHTA and CDR2 FQGTGA. There are 14 residues in the CDR3. V lost 4 bases, J lost 8 bases, and 17 bases lay in between.

The chain combines TRBV28 with TRBJ2-7; TRBD2 matches at 11 bases. V lost 6 bases and J lost 4; bases outside the gene matches: 8. CDR3 size: 15 residues. Germline CDR1 and CDR2: MDHEN and SYDVKM. The CDR3 region is CASSSGLAAYYEQYF. The CDR3 coding sequence is TGTGCCAGCAGCTCGGGACTAGCGGCGTATTACGAGCAGTACTTC. The whole variable domain, filled in from reference TRBV28 and TRBJ2-7, reads DVKVTQSSRYLVKRTGEKVFLECVQDMDHENMFWYRQDPGLGLRLIYFSYDVKMKEKGDIPEGYSVSREKKERFSLILESASTNQTSMYLCASSSGLAAYYEQYFGPGTRLTVT.